The clone carrying this T cell receptor beta chain showed up just a few times. Its matching antigen is unknown. PCR employed 60 Vbeta and 13 Jbeta primers. Clones were read by immunoSEQ multiplex PCR, and TCRdb kept only the in-frame ones, dropping some. The sample includes around 70,000 clones, roughly 74% seen only once; the top ten take roughly 11%. These data belong to a study of cytomegalovirus exposure and HLA in healthy donors. General study points: Previous analysis showed most TCR beta V segments were productive about 87% or about 30% of the time. An ancestry cluster, one associated with Asian ancestry, reportedly showed fewer N-insertions than the roughly 610-donor mean in a later analysis. Associated with cytomegalovirus, according to the listing, were 150 to 200 TCR beta chains.

The CMV serostatus of this donor was not recorded. The CDR3 is 15 residues long. The germline gives CDR1 SNHLY, CDR2 FYNNEI. Deletions cut 6 bases from V and 5 bases from J, with 17 bases between. This clonotype was obtained from a human donor in good health. Sequenced material: PBMCs. The chain carries TRBV2 and TRBJ2-1, with TRBD2 as a possible D gene (6 bases). CDR3 sequence: CASSAWDLTDNEQFF. Written as DNA, the CDR3 is TGTGCCAGCAGCGCCTGGGACTTGACCGACAATGAGCAGTTCTTC.